Shown below are 11 T cell receptor beta chains from a single sample sequenced in a study of OX40 agonist ivuxolimab in advanced cancers. TCRdb keeps only in-frame clones here, not all; method: immunoSEQ multiplex PCR. The table has 40,000 to 60,000 clones, 80% to 90% seen once. Material: CD4+ or CD8+ T cells sorted from blood, obtained in a trial of the OX40 agonist ivuxolimab. The receptor set was obtained from an adult with an advanced solid tumor such as melanoma, head and neck, liver or kidney cancer.

The J gene is TRBJ2-1, the V gene TRBV29-1, with 9 bases that match TRBD1. CDR3 length equals 15 residues. V lost 7 bases to trimming and J lost 7 bases; unmatched junction nucleotides: 14. Per germline, CDR1 SQVTM and CDR2 ANQGSEA. DNA for the CDR3: TGCAGCGCAGTTGCTTACGGACAGGGGACGAATGAGCAGTTCTTC. Residues: CSAVAYGQGTNEQFF.

CDR3 region: CASSPGRPVNSPLHF. CDR3 nucleotides: TGTGCCAGCAGCCCCGGGAGGCCAGTTAATTCACCCCTCCACTTT. The chain is built from TRBV7-2 and TRBJ1-6; no reliable D call. This CDR3 has 15 amino acids. The germline V and J ends were trimmed by 5 bases and 6 bases, with 14 bases remaining between them. Germline V lookup: CDR1 SGHTA, CDR2 FQGNSA. Filled out from reference TRBV7-2 and TRBJ1-6, the complete variable domain reads GAGVSQSPSNKVTEKGKDVELRCDPISGHTALYWYRQSLGQGLEFLIYFQGNSAPDKSGLPSDRFSAERTGGSVSTLTIQRTQQEDSAVYLCASSPGRPVNSPLHFGNGTRLTVT.

This clone was seen a few times. V and J are TRBV19 and TRBJ1-5, with unresolved D. Per the germline V gene, CDR1 is LNHDA and CDR2 is SQIVND (reference sequence). This CDR3 has 17 amino acids. The ends were cut back, 7 bases at V and 0 bases at J, with 19 bases in the middle. DNA of the CDR3: TGTGCCAGTACCGAGCGGACGGGCCCTTATAGCAATCAGCCCCAGCATTTT. Translating gives CASTERTGPYSNQPQHF.

The rearrangement uses TRBV5-4 and TRBJ1-2; D is ambiguous. The V end was cut by 0 bases, the J end by 5 bases, with 14 bases between. Germline-derived CDR1 and CDR2 are SGHNT and YYREEE (reference sequence). The CDR3 totals 15 residues. The CDR3: CASSLEAAAGYGYTF. The CDR3 nucleotides are TGTGCCAGCAGCTTGGAGGCGGCAGCTGGGTATGGCTACACCTTC.

This chain joins TRBV5-1 and TRBJ1-1; 7 bases align to TRBD1. The CDR3 runs to 16 residues. Germline values: CDR1 SGHRS, CDR2 YFSETQ. The trim removed 4 bases at V and 7 bases at J, leaving 16 bases unmatched. This CDR3 reads CASSPSRTGVGLEAFF. Written as DNA, the CDR3 is TGCGCCAGCAGCCCTAGCCGTACAGGGGTGGGACTTGAAGCTTTCTTT.

The chain is built from TRBV11-2 and TRBJ2-3, with 12 nucleotides matching TRBD2. The V segment lost 4 bases and the J segment 4 bases; nucleotides outside the gene matches: 6. CDR1 is SGHAT and CDR2 is FQNNGV in the germline V gene. CDR3 length: 16 residues. For the CDR3, the DNA is TGTGCCAGCAGCTCCCAGACTAGCGGGAGATCAGATACGCAGTATTTT. It is translated as CASSSQTSGRSDTQYF.

The chain has TRBV11-2 and TRBJ1-1; no firm D call. CDR1 SGHAT and CDR2 FQNNGV come from the germline V gene. Trimming took off 2 bases at V and 4 bases at J, with 11 bases between the two ends. The CDR3 spans 14 residues. This CDR3 is CASSLTRISTEAFF. The CDR3 DNA follows: TGTGCCAGCAGCTTAACCAGAATCTCCACTGAAGCTTTCTTT.

The V and J genes are TRBV6-5 and TRBJ2-7; D is perhaps TRBD1 (6 bases). The germline V gene encodes CDR1 MNHEY and CDR2 SVGAGI. Trimming cost V 2 bases and J 0 bases, with 11 bases left between them. The CDR3 sequence is 15 residues long. CDR3 coding DNA: TGTGCCAGCAGTTACCAGGGGCAGCCCTCCTACGAGCAGTACTTC. Protein product: CASSYQGQPSYEQYF.

V usage is TRBV7-3 and J usage is TRBJ1-6; no firm D call. V was pared by 2 bases and J by 7 bases, with 6 bases between. Germline lookup yields CDR1 SGHTA and CDR2 FQGTGA. This CDR3 region has 13 residues. CDR3 protein: CASSLGENSPLHF. The CDR3 region has the DNA TGTGCCAGCAGCTTAGGCGAAAATTCACCCCTCCACTTT.

This chain's CDR3 is CASSQDPSPGDTQYF. CDR3 sequence (DNA): TGCGCCAGCAGCCAAGACCCCTCCCCAGGGGATACGCAGTATTTT. This chain uses TRBV4-3 with TRBJ2-3; the D gene is possibly TRBD1 (5 bases). Trimming stripped 0 bases from V and 6 bases from J, with 13 bases between. This CDR3 spans 15 amino acids. Per germline, CDR1 LGHNA and CDR2 YSLEER.

This clone occurred once. V gene TRBV7-3 combines with J gene TRBJ1-2; tentative D call: TRBD1 (6 bases). Germline lookup yields CDR1 SGHTA and CDR2 FQGTGA. The V end lost 2 bases, the J end lost 2 bases, and 12 bases lay between the germline ends. This CDR3 is built from 15 residues. The CDR3 here is CASSLGVGGNYGYTF. In nucleotides, the CDR3 is TGTGCCAGCAGCTTAGGAGTAGGGGGGAACTATGGCTACACCTTC.